The rows below give T cell receptor beta chains drawn from one sample of a study of blood T cell repertoires in COVID-19. Here immunoSEQ multiplex PCR was the method, and the copy in TCRdb shows in-frame clones only, minus some. The data contain about 260,000 clones, about nine tenths of them singletons. Material: peripheral blood. The receptors were sampled from a man aged 35-49 years who had recovered from COVID-19. Each CDR3 is given with its conserved first and last residue. The D gene is left open where the match is weak. Where a row states a size, it is once, few, many or the class of an expanded clone; other rows omit it.

v_call,j_call,d_call,clone_size,cdr3_aa,cdr3_nt
TRBV12-5,TRBJ1-3,TRBD1,.,CASGRTGNRLNSGNTIYF,TGTGCTAGTGGACGGACAGGTAACAGACTTAACTCTGGAAACACCATATATTTT
TRBV6-2/TRBV6-3,TRBJ1-4,TRBD1,.,CASSYLGQGNEKLFF,TGTGCCAGCAGTTACTTGGGACAGGGGAATGAAAAACTGTTTTTT
TRBV7-6,TRBJ2-1,TRBD2,.,CASSPRPGLAGVEQFF,TGTGCCAGCAGCCCTCGCCCAGGACTAGCGGGAGTTGAGCAGTTCTTC
TRBV13,TRBJ1-6,.,.,CASSLRAGARAYNSPLHF,TGTGCCAGCAGCTTGCGAGCGGGCGCGAGGGCTTATAATTCACCCCTCCACTTT
TRBV2,TRBJ2-7,.,.,CASSDRGPPSYEQYF,TGTGCCAGCAGTGACAGGGGTCCCCCTTCCTACGAGCAGTACTTC
TRBV11-2,TRBJ2-7,TRBD1,.,CASSLGPLGQGYEQYF,TGTGCCAGCAGCTTAGGCCCCCTGGGACAGGGCTACGAGCAGTACTTC
TRBV2,TRBJ2-7,.,.,CASSTGRGEQYF,TGTGCCAGCAGTACAGGGAGGGGCGAGCAGTACTTC
TRBV7-8,TRBJ2-1,.,once,CASSKTGNEQFF,TGTGCCAGCAGCAAAACAGGGAATGAGCAGTTCTTC
TRBV19,TRBJ2-2,TRBD2,.,CASSMGLAGNTGELFF,TGTGCCAGTAGTATGGGACTAGCGGGGAACACCGGGGAGCTGTTTTTT
TRBV6-2/TRBV6-3,TRBJ2-3,TRBD2,.,CASSYSPTSGSIADTQYF,TGTGCCAGCAGTTACTCGCCGACTAGCGGGAGTATCGCAGATACGCAGTATTTT
TRBV6-1,TRBJ1-6,TRBD1,.,CASREQGSGYNSPLHF,TGTGCCAGCAGGGAACAGGGGTCCGGCTATAATTCACCCCTCCACTTT
TRBV7-2,TRBJ2-3,.,once,CASSSLFADTQYF,TGTGCCAGCAGTTCTCTTTTCGCAGATACGCAGTATTTT
TRBV14,TRBJ1-3,.,.,CASSQWSAAGNTIYF,TGTGCCAGCAGCCAGTGGTCTGCAGCTGGAAACACCATATATTTT
TRBV6-5,TRBJ1-2,.,.,CASSYHSDRPFYGYTF,TGTGCCAGCAGTTACCACTCGGACAGACCCTTCTATGGCTACACCTTC
TRBV5-4,TRBJ1-2,.,.,CASSLTPQAGTRPYGYTF,TGTGCCAGCAGCTTAACCCCCCAGGCAGGGACAAGACCCTATGGCTACACCTTC
TRBV4-1,TRBJ2-7,TRBD2,.,CASSQGLVAGEGEQYF,TGCGCCAGCAGCCAAGGGCTGGTAGCGGGAGAGGGGGAGCAGTACTTC
TRBV2,TRBJ2-7,.,.,CASSELLEQREQYF,TGTGCCAGCAGTGAACTACTAGAGCAGCGCGAGCAGTACTTC
TRBV4-1,TRBJ2-5,TRBD2,.,CASSQVTSGVQETQYF,TGCGCCAGCAGCCAAGTAACTAGCGGGGTCCAAGAGACCCAGTACTTC
TRBV5-1,TRBJ1-3,TRBD1,.,CASSLGRVGTGVNSGNTIYF,TGCGCCAGCAGCTTGGGCCGGGTCGGGACAGGGGTCAACTCTGGAAACACCATATATTTT
TRBV14,TRBJ2-7,.,.,CASSQAGVAYEQYF,TGTGCCAGCAGCCAAGCGGGGGTGGCCTACGAGCAGTACTTC
TRBV6-1,TRBJ1-1,TRBD1,.,CASSDRGTEAFF,TGTGCCAGCAGTGACAGGGGGACTGAAGCTTTCTTT
TRBV6-2/TRBV6-3,TRBJ1-2,TRBD1,.,CASSFGQGFGYTF,TGTGCCAGCAGTTTCGGACAGGGATTCGGCTACACCTTC
TRBV18,TRBJ1-5,.,.,CASSRQINQPQHF,TGTGCCAGCTCACGACAAATTAATCAGCCCCAGCATTTT
TRBV6-5,TRBJ1-1,.,.,CASIKGEMNTEAFF,TGTGCCAGCATAAAGGGAGAAATGAACACTGAAGCTTTCTTT
TRBV4-3,TRBJ2-7,.,.,CASSQESTALYEQYF,TGCGCCAGCAGCCAAGAGAGTACAGCACTCTACGAGCAGTACTTC
TRBV5-6,TRBJ2-7,.,.,CASSLYPAGDYEQYF,TGTGCCAGCAGCTTGTATCCCGCCGGGGACTACGAGCAGTACTTC
TRBV4-3,TRBJ1-6,TRBD1,once,CASSQVGTGWPLHF,TGCGCCAGCAGCCAAGTTGGGACAGGGTGGCCCCTCCACTTT
TRBV5-1,TRBJ2-3,.,.,CASSPVVTDTQYF,TGCGCCAGCAGCCCCGTCGTCACAGATACGCAGTATTTT
TRBV5-6,TRBJ2-3,TRBD1,.,CASSQLRGPTDTQYF,TGTGCCAGCAGCCAACTGAGGGGGCCCACAGATACGCAGTATTTT
TRBV2,TRBJ2-1,TRBD2,.,CASSPSGSFEQFF,TGTGCCAGCAGCCCAAGCGGGAGCTTTGAGCAGTTCTTC
TRBV27,TRBJ1-1,TRBD1,.,CASHDHRGTEAFF,TGTGCCAGCCACGACCACAGGGGAACTGAAGCTTTCTTT
TRBV4-1,TRBJ2-3,TRBD2,.,CASSQDRGGRTDTQYF,TGCGCCAGCAGCCAAGATCGCGGGGGGCGTACAGATACGCAGTATTTT
TRBV2,TRBJ1-5,.,few,CASSKGGGRNQPQHF,TGTGCCAGCAGTAAAGGGGGGGGACGCAATCAGCCCCAGCATTTT
TRBV11-3,TRBJ2-7,.,once,CASSTGPSSYEQYF,TGTGCCAGCAGTACGGGTCCAAGCTCCTACGAGCAGTACTTC
TRBV18,TRBJ2-2,.,.,CASSPVSGEHTGELFF,TGTGCCAGCTCACCAGTCAGCGGAGAGCACACCGGGGAGCTGTTTTTT
TRBV7-9,TRBJ1-1,.,few,CAFRTELNTEAFF,TGTGCCTTCCGGACAGAGCTAAACACTGAAGCTTTCTTT
TRBV19,TRBJ2-7,TRBD2,once,CASRETSGGRYEQYF,TGTGCCAGTAGAGAAACTAGCGGGGGGCGATACGAGCAGTACTTC
TRBV27,TRBJ2-7,.,.,CASMYVSGSYEQYF,TGTGCCAGCATGTATGTGTCGGGCTCCTACGAGCAGTACTTC
TRBV19,TRBJ2-1,.,.,CASSSRRSSSYNEQFF,TGTGCCAGTAGTTCACGACGGAGTAGCTCCTACAATGAGCAGTTCTTC
TRBV30,TRBJ2-4,TRBD2,.,CAWSRGVRNIQYF,TGTGCCTGGAGCCGGGGGGTCCGAAACATTCAGTACTTC
TRBV7-2,TRBJ2-5,TRBD1,once,CASSRGQPGGPQETQYF,TGTGCCAGCAGCCGGGGACAGCCGGGTGGTCCCCAAGAGACCCAGTACTTC
TRBV28,TRBJ1-5,TRBD1,.,CASSSGTGGRQPQHF,TGTGCCAGCAGTTCCGGGACAGGGGGCCGACAGCCCCAGCATTTT